The next 29 T cell receptor beta chains were all read from a single sample in a study of CD8+ T cells in alopecia areata. Once RNA had been extracted, it was reverse transcribed into cDNA to act as the sequencing template. TCRdb's table, derived via immunoSEQ multiplex PCR, lists solely in-frame clones and lacks some. This table has 100,000 to 120,000 clones, under 65% appearing once. The sample was NKG2D-low CD8+ T cells sorted from blood. Receptor source: a human donor with alopecia areata.

The chain employs TRBV4-1 and TRBJ1-3; 7 bases fit TRBD1. Germline loops: CDR1 MGHRA, CDR2 YSYEKL. The CDR3 length is 16 residues. V lost 6 bases, J lost 1 base, and 9 bases stayed unmatched. The CDR3: CASRFRDSESGNTIYF. CDR3 nucleotides: TGCGCCAGCAGGTTCCGGGACAGCGAGTCTGGAAACACCATATATTTT.

This clone was seen only a few times. This rearrangement joins TRBV10-3 to TRBJ1-5; maybe TRBD1 (6 bases). Per germline, CDR1 ENHRY and CDR2 SYGVKD. With 3 bases removed from V and 6 bases from J, the gap between germline ends came to 12 bases. This CDR3 region has 14 residues. The CDR3 bases are TGTGCCATCAGTGAAATGGAGGGGGGTCAGCCCCAGCATTTT. It codes for CAISEMEGGQPQHF.

This clone was observed a handful of times. The chain links TRBV5-4 to TRBJ2-2; TRBD1 aligns across 7 bases. V gave up 3 bases and J gave up 2 bases; unmatched junction bases: 7. This CDR3 region has 16 residues. Germline V gene data show CDR1 as SGHNT and CDR2 as YYREEE (reference sequence). The CDR3 DNA reads TGTGCCAGCAGCTCCCGGGACAGCGTAAACACCGGGGAGCTGTTTTTT. It translates to CASSSRDSVNTGELFF.

The chain has TRBV27 and TRBJ2-7, with 8 bases fitting TRBD2. Germline values: CDR1 MNHEY, CDR2 SMNVEV (reference sequence). V lost 6 bases to trimming and J lost 4 bases; unmatched junction nucleotides: 5. This CDR3 spans 13 amino acids. Here the CDR3 DNA reads TGTGCCAGCAGCGGGAGGGGTATTTACGAGCAGTACTTC. Its protein is CASSGRGIYEQYF.

This chain joins TRBV9 and TRBJ1-1, with 8 positions matching TRBD1. The junction had 17 bases not matched to a gene; V was cut back by 6 bases and J by 1 base. CDR1 is SGDLS, CDR2 YYNGEE, per germline. The CDR3 is 18 amino acids. The CDR3 reads CASNSQAQAGQGNTEAFF. CDR3 bases: TGTGCCAGCAATAGCCAGGCTCAGGCAGGACAGGGGAACACTGAAGCTTTCTTT.

CDR3 bases: TGCGCCAGCAGCCCCTTACCTTCGATCTACGAGCAGTACTTC. It codes for CASSPLPSIYEQYF. The chain is built from TRBV4-1 and TRBJ2-7; D not resolved. The V gene's germline CDR1 is MGHRA and CDR2 YSYEKL. The V gene lost 4 bases and the J gene lost 3 bases, with 13 bases spanning the gap. This CDR3 comprises 14 residues.

This clone was detected a few times. J is TRBJ2-5 and V is TRBV13; perhaps TRBD1 as D (6 bases). Germline V lookup: CDR1 PRHDT, CDR2 FYEKMQ (reference sequence). The germline V and J ends were trimmed by 0 bases and 4 bases, with 9 bases remaining between them. The CDR3 runs 14 residues. The CDR3 loop reads CASSLGGARETQYF. In DNA form, the CDR3 reads TGTGCCAGCAGCTTAGGGGGGGCCCGAGAGACCCAGTACTTC. The variable domain in full, with the rest retrieved from reference TRBV13 and TRBJ2-5, is AAGVIQSPRHLIKEKRETATLKCYPIPRHDTVYWYQQGPGQDPQFLISFYEKMQSDKGSIPDRFSAQQFSDYHSELNMSSLELGDSALYFCASSLGGARETQYFGPGTRLLVL.

The chain recombines TRBV27 with TRBJ2-1, with 8 bases aligning to TRBD2. V dropped 5 bases and J dropped 10; count of bases not matched to a gene: 7. CDR1 MNHEY and CDR2 SMNVEV come from the germline V gene (reference sequence). The CDR3 is 13 residues long. As DNA, the CDR3 is TGTGCCAGCAGTCCGACTAGCGCGGGCGAGCAGTTCTTC. Encoded protein: CASSPTSAGEQFF.

This chain connects TRBV13 to TRBJ2-3; D unclear. The CDR3 consists of 16 residues. Germline V gene data show CDR1 as PRHDT and CDR2 as FYEKMQ (reference sequence). With 2 bases removed from V and 1 base from J, the gap between germline ends came to 13 bases. CDR3 sequence (DNA): TGTGCCAGCAGCTTATCAGTCCAGCGAGGCACAGATACGCAGTATTTT. It specifies CASSLSVQRGTDTQYF.

This clone was detected only once. The chain carries TRBV27 and TRBJ2-7; D is ambiguous. The germline V gene has CDR1 MNHEY and CDR2 SMNVEV (reference sequence). Trimming cost V 6 bases and J 1 base, with 10 bases left between them. CDR3 size: 13 residues. CDR3 loop: CASSPGDSYEQYF. CDR3 nucleotides: TGTGCCAGCAGCCCCGGCGATTCCTACGAGCAGTACTTC.

V usage is TRBV29-1 and J usage is TRBJ2-2; D unclear. CDR3 length: 11 amino acids. CDR1 SQVTM and CDR2 ANQGSEA come from the germline V gene. Trimming removed 4 bases at V and 7 bases at J, with 7 bases between. The CDR3 spells CSVAFGGELFF. The CDR3 DNA sequence: TGCAGCGTTGCGTTTGGCGGGGAGCTGTTTTTT.

The CDR3 sequence: CASSSPGQSYEQYF. The CDR3 nucleotides are TGTGCCAGCAGTTCTCCGGGACAGTCCTACGAGCAGTACTTC. The chain joins TRBV28 to TRBJ2-7; 7 bases are a match to TRBD1. The CDR3 runs 14 residues. In germline, CDR1 is MDHEN, CDR2 SYDVKM. After removal of 4 bases from V and 1 base from J, the junction contained 4 bases not matched to a gene.

With respect to this clone: Different DNA sequences within this sample yield the same CDR3. The rearrangement links TRBV28 to TRBJ2-2; the D is unclear. CDR3 length: 11 residues. Trimming shortened V by 3 bases and J by 8 bases, and 4 bases separated the two germline ends. The germline gives CDR1 MDHEN, CDR2 SYDVKM. The CDR3 DNA reads as TGTGCCAGCAGTTTCTCTGGGGAGCTGTTTTTT. As protein: CASSFSGELFF. The variable domain in full, with the rest retrieved from reference TRBV28 and TRBJ2-2, is DVKVTQSSRYLVKRTGEKVFLECVQDMDHENMFWYRQDPGLGLRLIYFSYDVKMKEKGDIPEGYSVSREKKERFSLILESASTNQTSMYLCASSFSGELFFGEGSRLTVL.

J is TRBJ2-7 and V is TRBV5-1; weak D call: TRBD2 (5 bases). This CDR3 contains 15 residues. Germline V gene lookup returns CDR1 SGHRS and CDR2 YFSETQ. V lost 0 bases and J 5 bases, leaving 15 bases between the germline ends. In DNA form, the CDR3 reads TGCGCCAGCAGCTTGGCTAGCAGCGGCGCCAACGAGCAGTACTTC. Protein sequence: CASSLASSGANEQYF.

The V and J genes are TRBV27 and TRBJ2-1; 10 bases map to TRBD2. Trimming at V came to 4 bases and at J to 3 bases, leaving 3 bases not matched to a gene. The CDR3 has 15 residues. From germline, CDR1 is MNHEY and CDR2 SMNVEV (reference sequence). CDR3 bases: TGTGCCAGCAGTTCGCCTAGCGGGAGCTACAATGAGCAGTTCTTC. This encodes CASSSPSGSYNEQFF.

The V call is TRBV15, the J call TRBJ2-7; D not resolved. There are 13 residues in the CDR3. The ends were cut back, 5 bases at V and 6 bases at J, with 14 bases in the middle. Germline V gene sequence: CDR1 LNHNV, CDR2 YYDKDF (reference sequence). The CDR3 DNA is TGTGCCACCAGCCCGGCAGGTTACGGCGAGCAGTACTTC. Protein: CATSPAGYGEQYF. Combining the CDR3 with reference TRBV15 and TRBJ2-7 gives the whole variable domain DAMVIQNPRYQVTQFGKPVTLSCSQTLNHNVMYWYQQKSSQAPKLLFHYYDKDFNNEADTPDNFQSRRPNTSFCFLDIRSPGLGDTAMYLCATSPAGYGEQYFGPGTRLTVT.

The rearrangement uses TRBV10-1 and TRBJ2-7; D ambiguous. The CDR3 is 13 residues long. V lost 3 bases and J 2 bases, leaving 8 bases between the germline ends. Germline V gene sequence: CDR1 WNHNN, CDR2 SYGVQD (reference sequence). The CDR3 loop is CASSDRLAYEQYF. In nucleotides, the CDR3 is TGCGCCAGCAGTGACCGTCTCGCCTACGAGCAGTACTTC.

The chain links TRBV6-1 to TRBJ2-7; TRBD2 aligns across 7 bases. The J segment lost 4 bases and the V segment lost 6 bases, leaving 12 bases of the junction unmatched. Germline lookup yields CDR1 MNHNS and CDR2 SASEGT. The CDR3 has 15 amino acids. The CDR3 region has the DNA TGTGCCAGCAGCGCCCGTAGCGGGCCAGGATACGAGCAGTACTTC. It codes for CASSARSGPGYEQYF.

This chain links TRBV15 with TRBJ1-5; unclear D gene. The V gene's germline CDR1 is LNHNV and CDR2 YYDKDF (reference sequence). V gave up 5 bases and J gave up 4 bases, with 15 bases separating them. The CDR3 extends over 15 amino acids. The CDR3: CATSSPDKQNQPQHF. The CDR3 nucleotides read TGTGCCACCAGCTCCCCCGACAAGCAGAATCAGCCCCAGCATTTT.

This sequence joins TRBV19 and TRBJ2-3; tentative D call: TRBD2 (5 bases). The V gene's germline CDR1 is LNHDA and CDR2 SQIVND (reference sequence). The CDR3 has 14 residues. The V end was cut by 3 bases, the J end by 1 base, with 8 bases between. The CDR3 DNA follows: TGTGCCAGTAGTATTATCGGGGGCACAGATACGCAGTATTTT. This gives the protein CASSIIGGTDTQYF.

This clone occurred a few times. The sample carries other DNA sequences with the same CDR3. This chain connects TRBV29-1 to TRBJ2-7; D not certain. The CDR3 sequence is 10 residues long. V gave up 4 bases and J gave up 2 bases, with 3 bases separating them. CDR1 is SQVTM, CDR2 ANQGSEA, per germline. The CDR3: CSVVAYEQYF. The CDR3, as DNA: TGCAGCGTTGTAGCCTACGAGCAGTACTTC.

This chain joins TRBV5-1 and TRBJ2-7; TRBD2 matches 7 bases. Germline V lookup: CDR1 SGHRS, CDR2 YFSETQ. This CDR3 spans 14 amino acids. J gave up 4 bases and V 0 bases, and 4 bases lay outside the gene matches. In DNA form, the CDR3 reads TGCGCCAGCAGCTTGGGGACTAGTGGGTACGAGCAGTACTTC. Its translation is CASSLGTSGYEQYF.

CDR3 DNA: TGTGCCAGCAGACCCAGGGACAGGGAGTATGGCTACACCTTC. Translating gives CASRPRDREYGYTF. The gene calls are TRBV6-1 and TRBJ1-2; the match to TRBD1 covers 9 bases. Germline loops: CDR1 MNHNS, CDR2 SASEGT. This CDR3 region has 14 residues. V lost 6 bases and J lost 5; bases outside the gene matches: 7.

The chain employs TRBV29-1 and TRBJ2-7; D is unclear. V was trimmed by 0 bases and J by 1 base, leaving 13 bases between them. From germline, CDR1 is SQVTM and CDR2 ANQGSEA. CDR3 length: 15 amino acids. The CDR3 coding sequence is TGCAGCGTTGAAGATTCGACCACGCATTCCTACGAGCAGTACTTC. Its translation: CSVEDSTTHSYEQYF.

V and J are TRBV14 and TRBJ1-1; D is ambiguous. The germline V gene has CDR1 SGHDN and CDR2 FVKESK. The V end was cut by 1 base, the J end by 4 bases, with 4 bases between. The CDR3 sequence is 12 residues long. In nucleotides, the CDR3 is TGTGCCAGCAGCCAAGGGAGCACTGAAGCTTTCTTT. Translating gives CASSQGSTEAFF. Full variable domain (outside the CDR3, taken from reference TRBV14 and TRBJ1-1): EAGVTQFPSHSVIEKGQTVTLRCDPISGHDNLYWYRRVMGKEIKFLLHFVKESKQDESGMPNNRFLAERTGGTYSTLKVQPAELEDSGVYFCASSQGSTEAFFGQGTRLTVV.

The rearrangement links TRBV29-1 to TRBJ2-7, with D perhaps TRBD2 (6 bases). The CDR3 loop spans 14 amino acids. V lost 7 bases and J 5 bases, leaving 21 bases between the germline ends. Per germline, CDR1 SQVTM and CDR2 ANQGSEA. CDR3 sequence (DNA): TGCAGCGCGATCTTACTAGCCCAGAGGGACGAGCAGTACTTC. This encodes CSAILLAQRDEQYF.

This clone has a single count. This rearrangement joins TRBV28 to TRBJ2-1; possibly TRBD1 for D (6 bases). V lost 3 bases, J lost 8 bases, and 17 bases lay in between. Germline loops: CDR1 MDHEN, CDR2 SYDVKM. The CDR3 covers 15 residues. The CDR3 loop reads CASSFGDRSHYEQFF. The CDR3 region has the DNA TGTGCCAGCAGTTTTGGTGACAGGTCCCACTATGAGCAGTTCTTC.

This clone was recorded a few times. The rearrangement uses TRBV28 and TRBJ2-7; 7 bases are shared with TRBD2. CDR1 and CDR2 from the germline V gene are MDHEN and SYDVKM. Trimming took 3 bases from V and 4 from J; bases not matched to a gene: 6. The CDR3 has 14 residues. The CDR3 region is CASSFRGEGYEQYF. In DNA form, the CDR3 reads TGTGCCAGCAGTTTTCGGGGGGAAGGGTACGAGCAGTACTTC.

The chain joins TRBV5-1 to TRBJ2-7; TRBD1 matches at 11 bases. This CDR3 is 15 amino acids long. The ends lost 0 bases at V and 5 bases at J; junction bases unmatched: 4. Germline-derived CDR1 and CDR2 are SGHRS and YFSETQ. The CDR3 DNA reads as TGCGCCAGCAGCTTGGAGGGGACAGGGGGGCACGAGCAGTACTTC. This encodes CASSLEGTGGHEQYF.